The clone carrying this TCR beta chain was counted ten times or more. The CDR3 is 15 amino acids. The V end was cut by 3 bases, the J end by 5 bases, with 16 bases between. CDR1 and CDR2 from the germline V gene are SNHLY and FYNNEI. These data are taken from a study of blood T cell repertoires in COVID-19. Clones were read by immunoSEQ multiplex PCR, and TCRdb kept only the in-frame ones, dropping some. Among about 170,000 clones, 85% were seen once, and the ten largest hold 6.5% to 9%. This TCR was sampled from a woman aged 80 or over with COVID-19, enrolled during active disease. Sequenced sample: peripheral blood. This chain links TRBV2 with TRBJ1-2; tentatively, D is TRBD1 (6 bases). CDR3 protein: CASSEAGAARYGYTF. CDR3 DNA sequence: TGTGCCAGCAGTGAGGCGGGGGCCGCACGGTATGGCTACACCTTC.